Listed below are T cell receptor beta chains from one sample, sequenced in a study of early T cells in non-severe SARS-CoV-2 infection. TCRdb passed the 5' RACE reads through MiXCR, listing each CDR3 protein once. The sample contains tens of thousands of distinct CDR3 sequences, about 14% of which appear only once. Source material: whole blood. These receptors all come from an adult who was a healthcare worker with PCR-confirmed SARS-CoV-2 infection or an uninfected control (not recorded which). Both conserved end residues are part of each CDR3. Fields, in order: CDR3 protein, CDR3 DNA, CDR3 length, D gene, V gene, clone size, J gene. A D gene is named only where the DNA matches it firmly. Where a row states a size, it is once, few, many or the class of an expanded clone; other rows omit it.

CASSFSGSYYEQYF TGTGCCAGCAGTTTTAGCGGGAGTTACTACGAGCAGTACTTC 14 TRBD2 TRBV12-3/TRBV12-4 many TRBJ2-7
CASSGGLAGGEHEQFF TGTGCCAGCAGTGGGGGACTAGCGGGCGGGGAGCATGAGCAGTTCTTC 16 TRBD2 TRBV6-1 . TRBJ2-1
CASSLDRVAFF TGTGCCAGCAGTTTAGACAGGGTGGCTTTCTTT 11 . TRBV12-3/TRBV12-4 few TRBJ1-1
CASSLGGEGARKNIQYF TGTGCCAGCAGCTTAGGGGGTGAAGGGGCACGCAAAAACATTCAGTACTTC 17 . TRBV7-9 . TRBJ2-4
CSVVFLRVYTEAFF TGCAGCGTTGTTTTTTTGAGGGTGTACACTGAAGCTTTCTTT 14 . TRBV29-1 . TRBJ1-1
CATTRSGRSYEQYF TGTGCCACCACCCGGTCGGGTCGATCCTACGAGCAGTACTTC 14 . TRBV11-3 few TRBJ2-7
CASSQMASGSNEQFF TGTGCCAGCAGCCAAATGGCGTCGGGCTCGAATGAGCAGTTCTTC 15 . TRBV3-1 few TRBJ2-1
CASSPAGLAGGYNEQFF TGTGCCAGTAGCCCCGCGGGACTAGCGGGAGGGTACAATGAGCAGTTCTTC 17 TRBD2 TRBV19 few TRBJ2-1
CASSLTGRDNEQFF TGTGCCAGCAGCTTAACCGGGAGGGACAATGAGCAGTTCTTC 14 TRBD2 TRBV7-2 few TRBJ2-1
CSVVRPPVEGYTF TGCAGCGTTGTCCGCCCCCCCGTGGAAGGCTACACCTTC 13 . TRBV29-1 few TRBJ1-2
CSVALGMETQYF TGCAGCGTTGCTTTAGGGATGGAGACCCAGTACTTC 12 . TRBV29-1 . TRBJ2-5
CASGGQETQYF TGTGCCAGTGGGGGGCAAGAGACCCAGTACTTC 11 . TRBV12-3/TRBV12-4 . TRBJ2-5
CASSPGTNEKLFF TGTGCCAGCAGCCCGGGGACTAATGAAAAACTGTTTTTT 13 . TRBV14 many TRBJ1-4
CASSPGGGRYSPLHF TGTGCCAGCAGCCCCGGTGGAGGGCGGTATTCACCCCTCCACTTT 15 . TRBV6-5 . TRBJ1-6
CASSLGTGKYNEQFF TGCGCCAGCAGCTTGGGGACAGGGAAATACAATGAGCAGTTCTTC 15 TRBD1 TRBV5-1 many TRBJ2-1
CASSLDRWAFF TGTGCCAGCAGCTTAGACAGGTGGGCTTTCTTT 11 . TRBV7-2 many TRBJ1-1
CASSVRTEDIQYF TGTGCCAGCAGCGTACGTACTGAGGACATTCAGTACTTC 13 . TRBV9 . TRBJ2-4
CASSLEVPGQGPNTEAFF TGTGCCAGCAGCTTGGAAGTCCCGGGACAGGGACCGAACACTGAAGCTTTCTTT 18 TRBD1 TRBV7-9 few TRBJ1-1
CSAMLNSGVAGTQYF TGCAGTGCCATGTTAAATAGCGGGGTAGCAGGGACCCAGTACTTC 15 TRBD2 TRBV20-1 few TRBJ2-5
CSAPDRDASARGEQYF TGCAGTGCACCAGATAGGGACGCTAGCGCTAGGGGCGAGCAGTACTTC 16 . TRBV20-1 few TRBJ2-7
CASSQGTGDEQYF TGCGCCAGCAGCCAGGGGACAGGGGACGAGCAGTACTTC 13 TRBD1 TRBV5-1 . TRBJ2-7
CASSPPWTGGETQYF TGTGCCAGCTCACCACCCTGGACAGGGGGAGAGACCCAGTACTTC 15 TRBD1 TRBV18 once TRBJ2-5
CASSPWTGGQYEQYF TGTGCCAGCAGCCCGTGGACAGGGGGCCAGTACGAGCAGTACTTC 15 TRBD1 TRBV9 . TRBJ2-7
CASIPDRGLYEQYF TGTGCCAGCATCCCGGATCGGGGGCTGTACGAGCAGTACTTC 14 . TRBV2 many TRBJ2-7
CASSLRWGTTEYNEQFF TGTGCCAGCAGCTTAAGATGGGGGACTACCGAATACAATGAGCAGTTCTTC 17 TRBD2 TRBV7-9 many TRBJ2-1
CASREGIAGDNEQFF TGCGCCAGCCGAGAGGGGATAGCGGGAGACAATGAGCAGTTCTTC 15 TRBD2 TRBV10-2 . TRBJ2-1
CASSRRQGVFQETQYF TGCGCCAGCAGCAGGCGACAGGGGGTTTTTCAAGAGACCCAGTACTTC 16 TRBD1 TRBV4-1 . TRBJ2-5
CSVEGDREQETQYF TGCAGCGTTGAAGGAGACAGGGAACAAGAGACCCAGTACTTC 14 TRBD1 TRBV29-1 . TRBJ2-5
CASSLASGRANEQFF TGTGCCAGCAGCTTAGCTAGCGGGAGGGCCAATGAGCAGTTCTTC 15 TRBD2 TRBV7-9 many TRBJ2-1
CAARRAGGDTNEKLFF TGCGCTGCCAGAAGGGCAGGGGGAGACACTAATGAAAAACTGTTTTTT 16 TRBD1 TRBV19 . TRBJ1-4
CSAPRGSGMGGETQYF TGCAGTGCCCCCAGGGGTAGCGGGATGGGGGGAGAGACCCAGTACTTC 16 TRBD2 TRBV20-1 . TRBJ2-5
CASSLAAGFGTEAFF TGCGCCAGCAGCTTGGCGGCAGGCTTTGGGACTGAAGCTTTCTTT 15 . TRBV5-1 many TRBJ1-1
CASSQSGGVYGYTF TGTGCCAGCAGCCAGTCAGGGGGCGTCTATGGCTACACCTTC 14 TRBD1 TRBV6-2/TRBV6-3 few TRBJ1-2
CASSLWTGGAGGELFF TGTGCCAGCAGCCTATGGACAGGGGGCGCCGGCGGGGAGCTGTTTTTT 16 TRBD1 TRBV5-5 . TRBJ2-2
CASSHSDRGPNTEAFF TGCGCCAGCAGCCATTCCGACAGGGGACCCAACACTGAAGCTTTCTTT 16 TRBD1 TRBV4-1 few TRBJ1-1
CASSSATGELFF TGTGCCAGCAGCTCCGCCACCGGGGAGCTGTTTTTT 12 . TRBV7-9 few TRBJ2-2
CASSFDTSGGRETQYF TGTGCCAGCAGTTTCGACACCAGCGGGGGGCGGGAGACCCAGTACTTC 16 TRBD2 TRBV6-5 many TRBJ2-5
CSARPLGHRDIMDGYTF TGCAGCGCCCGGCCTCTGGGTCACAGGGATATAATGGATGGCTACACCTTC 17 . TRBV29-1 many TRBJ1-2
CASSTDRAMNTEAFF TGTGCCAGCAGCACCGACAGGGCAATGAACACTGAAGCTTTCTTT 15 TRBD1 TRBV2 many TRBJ1-1
CASSSRRRTDTQYF TGTGCCAGCAGTTCTCGACGGCGGACAGATACGCAGTATTTT 14 . TRBV6-5 . TRBJ2-3
CSAGEREFDEQYF TGCAGTGCTGGAGAGCGGGAGTTCGACGAGCAGTACTTC 13 TRBD2 TRBV20-1 many TRBJ2-7
CASSLRSGRFFEQYF TGTGCCAGCAGCTTAAGGAGCGGGAGGTTCTTCGAGCAGTACTTC 15 TRBD2 TRBV5-6 few TRBJ2-7
CAWSVGAYGYTF TGTGCCTGGAGTGTAGGGGCCTATGGCTACACCTTC 12 . TRBV30 . TRBJ1-2
CASHRGDGNTEAFF TGTGCCAGCCACAGGGGAGACGGTAACACTGAAGCTTTCTTT 14 TRBD1 TRBV2 few TRBJ1-1
CASSRSGGEYNEQFF TGTGCCAGCAGCCGCAGCGGGGGAGAGTACAATGAGCAGTTCTTC 15 TRBD2 TRBV7-9 few TRBJ2-1
CASRKQGGKHEQYF TGTGCCAGCAGGAAACAGGGGGGGAAACACGAGCAGTACTTC 14 . TRBV27 few TRBJ2-7
CASRGTGWDNTEAFF TGTGCCAGCAGGGGGACAGGGTGGGACAACACTGAAGCTTTCTTT 15 TRBD1 TRBV12-3/TRBV12-4 . TRBJ1-1
CSVWGGSTDTQYF TGCAGCGTTTGGGGGGGGAGCACAGATACGCAGTATTTT 13 TRBD2 TRBV29-1 . TRBJ2-3
CASSYGAISGPYEQYF TGCGCCAGCAGCTACGGGGCCATATCAGGCCCCTACGAGCAGTACTTC 16 . TRBV5-1 . TRBJ2-7